The sequence of this T cell receptor beta chain was determined in a study of early T cells in non-severe SARS-CoV-2 infection. Germline-derived CDR1 and CDR2 are LNHNV and YYDKDF (reference sequence). There are 14 residues in the CDR3. V was shortened by 3 bases and J by 4 bases, with 10 bases between the two germline ends. One entry per CDR3 protein, called by TCRdb with MiXCR from the 5' RACE reads. This table has 55,000 to 65,000 distinct CDR3 sequences, 10% to 15% appearing once. Sequenced material: whole blood, taken at baseline. V usage is TRBV15 and J usage is TRBJ2-1, with a tentative D call TRBD1 (6 bases). This clonotype was sampled from an adult who was a healthcare worker with PCR-confirmed SARS-CoV-2 infection or an uninfected control (not recorded which). DNA for the CDR3: TGTGCCACCAGCAGCCGGGACACGTACAATGAGCAGTTCTTC. Amino acids: CATSSRDTYNEQFF.